The 5 T cell receptor beta chains below come from one sample, sequenced in a study of Ad26.COV2.S vaccination and SARS-CoV-2 variants. This table comes from immunoSEQ multiplex PCR, and its TCRdb copy is limited to in-frame clones, with some not included. The sample shows more than 400,000 clones, 92% of them seen only once. Sample treatment: approximately 18 received Ad26.COV2.S at low or high dose, single or two shots; roughly five received placebo; per-sample allocation not given. On day 63 after the first injection, vaccine and placebo recipients gave samples. The sample was peripheral blood, taken in a trial of Ad26.COV2.S vaccine versus placebo. The origin of the receptors is a person between 18 and 60 years old who received the Ad26.COV2.S COVID-19 vaccine or a placebo.

The rearrangement links TRBV30 to TRBJ2-1; 8 nucleotides match TRBD2. The CDR3 covers 12 residues. Germline CDR1 reads GTSNPN; CDR2 reads SVGIG (reference sequence). V was pared by 1 base and J by 7 bases, with 0 bases of the junction left unmatched. CDR3 sequence (DNA): TGTGCCTGGAGTGCGGGGGGGAATGAGCAGTTCTTC. Its protein is CAWSAGGNEQFF.

This clone was found once. This chain joins TRBV25-1 and TRBJ2-5; TRBD1 matches 10 bases. CDR1 is MGHDK and CDR2 is SYGVNS in the germline V gene. The V gene end was trimmed by 0 bases and the J gene end by 2 bases; junction bases not matched to a gene: 3. This CDR3 comprises 16 residues. The CDR3 loop is CASSEYWDRGQETQYF. CDR3 coding DNA: TGTGCCAGCAGTGAATACTGGGACAGGGGTCAAGAGACCCAGTACTTC.

The chain carries TRBV4-3 and TRBJ2-5; TRBD1 matches at 7 bases. The CDR3 spans 14 residues. CDR1 and CDR2 from the germline V gene are LGHNA and YSLEER. Trimming cost V 5 bases and J 4 bases; bases outside gene matches: 7. The CDR3 reads CASSTTGPGETQYF. CDR3 bases: TGCGCCAGCAGCACGACAGGGCCGGGAGAGACCCAGTACTTC.

The V call is TRBV11-3, the J call TRBJ2-1; 7 bases line up with TRBD1. CDR1 and CDR2 from the germline V gene are SGHNT and YENEEA. The CDR3 contains 19 residues. V lost 4 bases and J lost 5; bases outside the gene matches: 20. The CDR3 DNA reads TGTGCCAGCAGCTCTATGACAGGGTTTGGCCACACATCGCACAATGAGCAGTTCTTC. Residues: CASSSMTGFGHTSHNEQFF.

This sequence joins TRBV15 and TRBJ1-1; 8 bases map to TRBD1. Germline CDR1 and CDR2: LNHNV and YYDKDF (reference sequence). The CDR3 is 15 amino acids. The junction had 9 bases not matched to a gene; V was cut back by 5 bases and J by 4 bases. CDR3 region: CATSSNRQGITEAFF. In DNA, the CDR3 is TGTGCCACCAGCTCAAACCGACAGGGGATCACTGAAGCTTTCTTT.